This T cell receptor beta chain was sequenced during a study of CD8 T cells in ankylosing spondylitis. The CDR3 is made up of 14 amino acids. V was trimmed by 2 bases and J by 4 bases, leaving 8 bases between them. Per the germline V gene, CDR1 is MGHDK and CDR2 is SYGVNS. TCRdb used MiXCR to reprocess the 5' RACE reads, holding one entry per CDR3 protein. The profile shows fewer than 250,000 distinct CDR3 sequences, about 10% of them singletons. This clonotype has at least ten counts. Sequencing was performed on blood, either unsorted or a sorted T cell fraction (not recorded which). The clonotype comes from a male donor with ankylosing spondylitis or in good health (not recorded which). This chain connects TRBV25-1 to TRBJ1-4; D ambiguous. The CDR3 DNA follows: TGTGCCAGCAGTGAACATAGCTTTAATGAAAAACTGTTTTTT. It codes for CASSEHSFNEKLFF.